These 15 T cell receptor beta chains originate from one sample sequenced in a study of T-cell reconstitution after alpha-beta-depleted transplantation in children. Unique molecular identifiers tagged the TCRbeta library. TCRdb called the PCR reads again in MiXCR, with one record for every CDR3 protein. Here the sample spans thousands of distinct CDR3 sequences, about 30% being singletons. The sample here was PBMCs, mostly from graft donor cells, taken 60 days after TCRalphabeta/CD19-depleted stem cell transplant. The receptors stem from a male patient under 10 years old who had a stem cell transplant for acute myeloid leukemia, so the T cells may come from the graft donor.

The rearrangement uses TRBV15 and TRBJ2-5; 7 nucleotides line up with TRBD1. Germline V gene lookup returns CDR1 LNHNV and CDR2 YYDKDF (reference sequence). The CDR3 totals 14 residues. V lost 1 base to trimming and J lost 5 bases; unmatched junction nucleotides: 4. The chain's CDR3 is CATSRAGGWETQYF. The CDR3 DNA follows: TGTGCCACCAGCAGAGCAGGGGGTTGGGAGACCCAGTACTTC. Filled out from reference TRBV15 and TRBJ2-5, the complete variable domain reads DAMVIQNPRYQVTQFGKPVTLSCSQTLNHNVMYWYQQKSSQAPKLLFHYYDKDFNNEADTPDNFQSRRPNTSFCFLDIRSPGLGDTAMYLCATSRAGGWETQYFGPGTRLLVL.

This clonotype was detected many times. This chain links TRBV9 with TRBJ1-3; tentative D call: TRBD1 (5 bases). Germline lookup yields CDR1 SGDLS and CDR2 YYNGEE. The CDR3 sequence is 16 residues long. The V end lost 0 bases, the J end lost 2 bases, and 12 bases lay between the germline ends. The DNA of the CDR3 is TGTGCCAGCAGCGTAGTCGGATCGGGGGCTGGAAACACCATATATTTT. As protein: CASSVVGSGAGNTIYF.

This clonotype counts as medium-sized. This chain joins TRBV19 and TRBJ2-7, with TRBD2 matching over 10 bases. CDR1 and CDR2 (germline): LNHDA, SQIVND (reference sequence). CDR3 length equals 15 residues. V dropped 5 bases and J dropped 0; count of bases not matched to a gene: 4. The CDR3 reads CASSPRTSGSYEQYF. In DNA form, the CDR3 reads TGTGCCAGTAGTCCCCGGACTAGCGGCTCCTACGAGCAGTACTTC.

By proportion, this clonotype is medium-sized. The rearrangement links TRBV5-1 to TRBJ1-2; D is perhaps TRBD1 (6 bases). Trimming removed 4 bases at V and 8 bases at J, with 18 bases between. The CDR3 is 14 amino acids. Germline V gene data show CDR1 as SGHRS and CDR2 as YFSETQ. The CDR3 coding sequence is TGCGCCAGCAGCCCGGACAGATCCTATGACGGCTACACCTTC. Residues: CASSPDRSYDGYTF. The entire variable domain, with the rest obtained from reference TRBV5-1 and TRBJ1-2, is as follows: KAGVTQTPRYLIKTRGQQVTLSCSPISGHRSVSWYQQTPGQGLQFLFEYFSETQRNKGNFPGRFSGRQFSNSRSEMNVSTLELGDSALYLCASSPDRSYDGYTFGSGTRLTVV.

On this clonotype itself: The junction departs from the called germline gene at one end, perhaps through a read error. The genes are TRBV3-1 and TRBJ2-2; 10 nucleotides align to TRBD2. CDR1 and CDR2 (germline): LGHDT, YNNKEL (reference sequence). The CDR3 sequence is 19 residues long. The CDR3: CASCQQVWSGRGGTGELFF. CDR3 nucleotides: TGTGCCAGCTGCCAGCAGGTCTGGAGCGGGAGGGGTGGCACCGGGGAGCTGTTTTTT.

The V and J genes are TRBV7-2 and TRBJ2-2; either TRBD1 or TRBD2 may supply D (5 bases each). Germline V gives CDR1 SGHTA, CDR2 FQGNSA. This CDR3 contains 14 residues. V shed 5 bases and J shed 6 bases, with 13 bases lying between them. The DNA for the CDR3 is TGTGCCAGCAGCGCGCATGGGGGTGCCGGGGAGCTGTTTTTT. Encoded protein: CASSAHGGAGELFF.

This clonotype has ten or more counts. The CDR3 DNA sequence: TGTGCCAGCAGTTTTGTCCCACACCGCGAAGCTTTCTTT. Translated: CASSFVPHREAFF. This sequence joins TRBV12-3 or TRBV12-4 and TRBJ1-1; no reliable D call. The CDR3 runs to 13 residues. Trimming cost V 3 bases and J 8 bases, with 13 bases left between them.

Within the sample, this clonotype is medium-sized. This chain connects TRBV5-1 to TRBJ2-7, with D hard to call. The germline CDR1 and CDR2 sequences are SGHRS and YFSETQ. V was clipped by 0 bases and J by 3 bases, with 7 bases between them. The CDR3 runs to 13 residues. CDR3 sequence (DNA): TGCGCCAGCAGCTTGGTACCTGACTACGAGCAGTACTTC. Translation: CASSLVPDYEQYF.

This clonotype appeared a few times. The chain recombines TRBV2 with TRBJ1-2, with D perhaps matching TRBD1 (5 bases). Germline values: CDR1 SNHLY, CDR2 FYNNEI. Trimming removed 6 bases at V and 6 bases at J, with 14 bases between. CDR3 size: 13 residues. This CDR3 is CASSPGGLDGYTF. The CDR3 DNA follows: TGTGCCAGCAGCCCCGGGGGGTTGGATGGCTACACCTTC. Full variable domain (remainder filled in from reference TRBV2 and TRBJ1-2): EPEVTQTPSHQVTQMGQEVILRCVPISNHLYFYWYRQILGQKVEFLVSFYNNEISEKSEIFDDQFSVERPDGSNFTLKIRSTKLEDSAMYFCASSPGGLDGYTFGSGTRLTVV.

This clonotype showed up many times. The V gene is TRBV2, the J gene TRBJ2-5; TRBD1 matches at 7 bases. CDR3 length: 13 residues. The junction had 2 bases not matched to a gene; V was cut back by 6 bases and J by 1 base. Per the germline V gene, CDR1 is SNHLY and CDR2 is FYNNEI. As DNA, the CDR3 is TGTGCCAGCAGGGGACAGCTCCAAGAGACCCAGTACTTC. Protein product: CASRGQLQETQYF.

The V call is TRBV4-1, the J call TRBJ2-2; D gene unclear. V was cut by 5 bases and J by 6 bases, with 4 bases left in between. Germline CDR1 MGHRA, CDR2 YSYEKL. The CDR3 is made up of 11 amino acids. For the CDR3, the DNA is TGCGCCAGCAGCTCCCCCGGGGAGCTGTTTTTT. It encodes CASSSPGELFF.

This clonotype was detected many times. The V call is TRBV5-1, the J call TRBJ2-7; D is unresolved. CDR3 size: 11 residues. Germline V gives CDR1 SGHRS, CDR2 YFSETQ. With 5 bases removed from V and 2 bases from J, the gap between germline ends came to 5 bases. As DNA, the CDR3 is TGCGCCAGCAGTAGGGCCTACGAGCAGTACTTC. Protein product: CASSRAYEQYF.

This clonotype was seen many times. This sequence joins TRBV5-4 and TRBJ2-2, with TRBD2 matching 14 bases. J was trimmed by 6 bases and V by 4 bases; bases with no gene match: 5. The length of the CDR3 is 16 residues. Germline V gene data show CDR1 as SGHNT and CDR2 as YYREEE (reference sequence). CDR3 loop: CASSMTSGRAPGELFF. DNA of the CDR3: TGTGCCAGCAGCATGACTAGCGGGAGGGCCCCCGGGGAGCTGTTTTTT.

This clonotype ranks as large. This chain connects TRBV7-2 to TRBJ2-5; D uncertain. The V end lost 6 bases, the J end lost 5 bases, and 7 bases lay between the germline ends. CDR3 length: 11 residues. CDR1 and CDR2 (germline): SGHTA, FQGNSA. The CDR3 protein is CASSPQETQYF. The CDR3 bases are TGTGCCAGCAGTCCTCAGGAGACCCAGTACTTC.

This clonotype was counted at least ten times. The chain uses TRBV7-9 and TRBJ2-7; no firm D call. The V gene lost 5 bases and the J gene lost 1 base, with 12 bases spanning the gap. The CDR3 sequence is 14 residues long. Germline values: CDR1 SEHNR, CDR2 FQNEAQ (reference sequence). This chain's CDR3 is CASSLAGSSYEQYV. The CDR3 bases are TGTGCCAGCAGCCTGGCCGGATCTTCCTACGAGCAGTACGTC.